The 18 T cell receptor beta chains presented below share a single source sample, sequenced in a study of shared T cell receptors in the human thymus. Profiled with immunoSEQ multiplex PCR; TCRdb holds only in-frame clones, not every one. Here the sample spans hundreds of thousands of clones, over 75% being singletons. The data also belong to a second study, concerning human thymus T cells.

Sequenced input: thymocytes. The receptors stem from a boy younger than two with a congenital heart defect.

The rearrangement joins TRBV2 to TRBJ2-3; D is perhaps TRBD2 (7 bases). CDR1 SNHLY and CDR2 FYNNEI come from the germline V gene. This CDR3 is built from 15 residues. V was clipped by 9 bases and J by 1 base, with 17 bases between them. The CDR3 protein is CARRGGGLRTDTQYF. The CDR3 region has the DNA TGTGCCAGACGGGGAGGGGGACTACGCACAGATACGCAGTATTTT.

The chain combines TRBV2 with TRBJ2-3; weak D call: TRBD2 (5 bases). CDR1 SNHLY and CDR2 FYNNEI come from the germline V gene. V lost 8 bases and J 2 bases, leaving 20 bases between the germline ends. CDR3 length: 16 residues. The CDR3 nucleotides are TGTGCCAGCTACCGGGGTACCCCTCGGTCCACAGATACGCAGTATTTT. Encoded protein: CASYRGTPRSTDTQYF.

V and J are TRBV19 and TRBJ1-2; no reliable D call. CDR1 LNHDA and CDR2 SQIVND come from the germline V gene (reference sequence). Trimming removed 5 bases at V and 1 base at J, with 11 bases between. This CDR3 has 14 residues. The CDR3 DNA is TGTGCCAGTAGTTTCCCCAACAGTAACTATGGCTACACCTTC. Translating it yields CASSFPNSNYGYTF.

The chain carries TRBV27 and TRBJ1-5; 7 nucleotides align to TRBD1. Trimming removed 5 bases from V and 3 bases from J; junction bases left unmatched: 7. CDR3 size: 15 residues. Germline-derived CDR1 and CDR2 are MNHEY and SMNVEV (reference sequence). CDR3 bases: TGTGCCAGCAGTACACAGGGGTACGTCAATCAGCCCCAGCATTTT. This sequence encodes CASSTQGYVNQPQHF.

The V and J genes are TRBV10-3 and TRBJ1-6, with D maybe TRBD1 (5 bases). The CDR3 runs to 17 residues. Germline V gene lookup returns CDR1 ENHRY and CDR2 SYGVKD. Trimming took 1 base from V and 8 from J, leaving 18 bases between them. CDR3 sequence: CAISELGVRDPDSPLHF. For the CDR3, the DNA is TGTGCCATCAGTGAGTTGGGAGTGCGGGACCCTGATTCACCCCTCCACTTT.

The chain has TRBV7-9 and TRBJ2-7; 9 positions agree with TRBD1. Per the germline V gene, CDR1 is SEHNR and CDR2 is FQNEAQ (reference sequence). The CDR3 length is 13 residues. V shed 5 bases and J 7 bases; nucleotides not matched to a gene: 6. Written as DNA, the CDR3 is TGTGCCAGCAGCGGAGACAGGGGGAGAGAGCAGTACTTC. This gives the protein CASSGDRGREQYF.

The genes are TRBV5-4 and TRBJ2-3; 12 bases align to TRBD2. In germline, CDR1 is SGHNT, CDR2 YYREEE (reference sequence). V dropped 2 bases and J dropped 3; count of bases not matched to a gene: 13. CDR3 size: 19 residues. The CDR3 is CASSFFFASGGAGTDTQYF. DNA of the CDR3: TGTGCCAGCAGCTTCTTCTTCGCTAGCGGGGGGGCCGGGACAGATACGCAGTATTTT.

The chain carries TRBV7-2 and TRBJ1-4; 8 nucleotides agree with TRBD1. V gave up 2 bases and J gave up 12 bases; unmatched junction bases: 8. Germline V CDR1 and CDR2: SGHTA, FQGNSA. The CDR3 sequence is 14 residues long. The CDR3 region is CASSLTGGTGELFF. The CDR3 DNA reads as TGTGCCAGCAGCTTAACAGGGGGAACGGGGGAACTGTTTTTT.

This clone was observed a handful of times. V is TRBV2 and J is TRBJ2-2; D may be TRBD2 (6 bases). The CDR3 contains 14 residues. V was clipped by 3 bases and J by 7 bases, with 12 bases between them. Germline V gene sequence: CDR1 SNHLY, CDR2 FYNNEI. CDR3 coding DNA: TGTGCCAGCAGTGACCAGAGGAGGGACGGGGAGCTGTTTTTT. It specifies CASSDQRRDGELFF.

This CDR3 is CASSTDRFPLTDTQYF. CDR3 DNA sequence: TGCGCCAGCAGCACCGACAGGTTCCCTTTGACAGATACGCAGTATTTT. J is TRBJ2-3 and V is TRBV5-1; tentatively, D is TRBD1 (6 bases). V was trimmed by 4 bases and J by 3 bases, leaving 18 bases between them. Germline CDR1 and CDR2: SGHRS and YFSETQ. The CDR3 is 16 amino acids. Complete variable domain (other parts from reference TRBV5-1 and TRBJ2-3): KAGVTQTPRYLIKTRGQQVTLSCSPISGHRSVSWYQQTPGQGLQFLFEYFSETQRNKGNFPGRFSGRQFSNSRSEMNVSTLELGDSALYLCASSTDRFPLTDTQYFGPGTRLTVL.

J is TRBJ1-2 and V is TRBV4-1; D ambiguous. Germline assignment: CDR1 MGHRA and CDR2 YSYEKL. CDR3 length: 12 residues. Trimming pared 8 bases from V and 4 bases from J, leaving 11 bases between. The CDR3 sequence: CASGTSGYGYTF. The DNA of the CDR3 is TGCGCCAGCGGTACTTCGGGCTATGGCTACACCTTC.

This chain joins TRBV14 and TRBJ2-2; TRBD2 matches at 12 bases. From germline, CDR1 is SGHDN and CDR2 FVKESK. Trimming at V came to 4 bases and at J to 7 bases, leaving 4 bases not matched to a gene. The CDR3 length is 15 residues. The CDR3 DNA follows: TGTGCCAGCAGCCTCCTAGCGGGGGGGCACGGGGAGCTGTTTTTT. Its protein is CASSLLAGGHGELFF.

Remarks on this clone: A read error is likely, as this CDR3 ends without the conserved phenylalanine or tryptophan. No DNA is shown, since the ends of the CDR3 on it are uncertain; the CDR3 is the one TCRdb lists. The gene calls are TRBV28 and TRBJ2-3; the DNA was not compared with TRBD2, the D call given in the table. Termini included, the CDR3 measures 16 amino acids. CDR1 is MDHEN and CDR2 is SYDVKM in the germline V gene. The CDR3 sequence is CASSRDRRRRHSTSAL.

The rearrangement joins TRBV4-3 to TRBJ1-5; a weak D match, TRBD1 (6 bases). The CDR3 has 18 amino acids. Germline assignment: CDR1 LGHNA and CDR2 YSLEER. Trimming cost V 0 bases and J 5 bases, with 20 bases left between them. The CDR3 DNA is TGCGCCAGCAGCCAAGAAGGCCCTGGGGGCGGAACTTATCAGCCCCAGCATTTT. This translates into CASSQEGPGGGTYQPQHF.

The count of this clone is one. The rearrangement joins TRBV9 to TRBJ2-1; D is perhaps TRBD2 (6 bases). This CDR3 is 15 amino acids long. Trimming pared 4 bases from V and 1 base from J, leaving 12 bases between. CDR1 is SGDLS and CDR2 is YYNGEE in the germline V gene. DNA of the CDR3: TGTGCCAGCAGCAACCGACTAGGGTCCTACAATGAGCAGTTCTTC. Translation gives CASSNRLGSYNEQFF.

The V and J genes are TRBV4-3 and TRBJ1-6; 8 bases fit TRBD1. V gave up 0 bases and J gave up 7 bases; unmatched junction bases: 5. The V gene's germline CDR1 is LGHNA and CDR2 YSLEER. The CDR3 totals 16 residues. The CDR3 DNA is TGCGCCAGCAGCCAAGATCTTAGGACAGGGAATTCACCCCTCCACTTT. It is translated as CASSQDLRTGNSPLHF.

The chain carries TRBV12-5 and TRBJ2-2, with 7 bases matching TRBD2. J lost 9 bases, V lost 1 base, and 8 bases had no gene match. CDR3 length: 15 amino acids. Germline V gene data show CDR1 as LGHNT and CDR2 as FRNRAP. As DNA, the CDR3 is TGTGCTAGTGGTTTGGGCCTAGCGGTCCTACGGGAGCTGTTTTTT. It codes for CASGLGLAVLRELFF.

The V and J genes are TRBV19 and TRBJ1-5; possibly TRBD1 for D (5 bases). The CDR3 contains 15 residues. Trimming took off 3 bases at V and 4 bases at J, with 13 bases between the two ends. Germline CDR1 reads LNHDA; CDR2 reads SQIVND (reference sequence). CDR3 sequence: CASSIVSQGNQPQHF. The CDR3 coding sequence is TGTGCCAGTAGTATTGTGTCCCAGGGAAATCAGCCCCAGCATTTT. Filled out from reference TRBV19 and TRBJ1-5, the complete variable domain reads DGGITQSPKYLFRKEGQNVTLSCEQNLNHDAMYWYRQDPGQGLRLIYYSQIVNDFQKGDIAEGYSVSREKKESFPLTVTSAQKNPTAFYLCASSIVSQGNQPQHFGDGTRLSIL.